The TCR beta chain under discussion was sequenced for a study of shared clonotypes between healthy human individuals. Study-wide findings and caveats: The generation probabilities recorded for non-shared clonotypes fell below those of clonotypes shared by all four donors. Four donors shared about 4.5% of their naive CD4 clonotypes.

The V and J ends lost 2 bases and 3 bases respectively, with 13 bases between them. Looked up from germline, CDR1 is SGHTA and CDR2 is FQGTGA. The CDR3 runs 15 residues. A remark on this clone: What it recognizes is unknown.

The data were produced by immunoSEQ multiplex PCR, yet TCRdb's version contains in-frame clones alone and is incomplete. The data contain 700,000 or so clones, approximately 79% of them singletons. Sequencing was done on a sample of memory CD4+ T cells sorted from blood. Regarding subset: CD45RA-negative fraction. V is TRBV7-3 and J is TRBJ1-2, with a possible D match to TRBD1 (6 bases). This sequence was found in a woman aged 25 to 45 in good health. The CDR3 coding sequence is TGTGCCAGCAGCTTAGAAGGACAGATGGACTATGGCTACACCTTC. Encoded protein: CASSLEGQMDYGYTF.